This T cell receptor (beta chain) was captured by sequencing in a study of shared clonotypes between healthy human individuals. Study-wide findings and caveats: Though the depth was large, rarefaction showed that sorted-subset sequencing was incomplete.

A deep-level run was used for the assay. Method: immunoSEQ multiplex PCR; TCRdb's copy keeps in-frame clones and lacks some. The repertoire has 650,000 to 800,000 clones, just under 75% of them found once; the top ten carry under 2%. Comments on this clone: The antigen is not known.

CDR1 LNHDA and CDR2 SQIVND come from the germline V gene (reference sequence). The CDR3 is 16 residues long. V was pared by 3 bases and J by 7 bases, with 18 bases between. J is TRBJ1-4 and V is TRBV19; D not resolved. Sequencing was carried out using memory CD4+ T cells sorted from blood. Specified subset: CD45RA-negative fraction. The receptor's source is a woman in her twenties or thirties in good health. The CDR3 DNA follows: TGTGCCAGTAGTATGAGTCGTCGGAGGACGGCTGAAAAACTGTTTTTT. It specifies CASSMSRRRTAEKLFF.